This TCR beta chain was identified during a study of shared clonotypes between healthy human individuals. Overall study context: Plates per donor: three CD4 naive, three CD4 memory, two CD8 naive, one CD8 memory. Overall study results and limits: Sharing across four donors was highest in naive CD4 (roughly 5%) and lowest in memory CD8 (0.4%). When compared with the clonotypes that were shared by all four sorted-subset donors, the non-shared clonotypes turned out to have lower generation probabilities. Sample collection involved blood only; tissue repertoires are likely different.

Concerning this clone: The target antigen is unknown.

Trimming at V came to 7 bases and at J to 6 bases, leaving 12 bases not matched to a gene. The CDR3 consists of 15 residues. The V gene's germline CDR1 is MNHEY and CDR2 SMNVEV (reference sequence). TCRdb's copy holds only in-frame clones and misses some; the assay was immunoSEQ multiplex PCR. This table holds 1,500,000 or so clones, roughly 97% found once. The chain is built from TRBV27 and TRBJ2-1; 7 nucleotides align to TRBD1. This TCR came from a man younger than 40 in good health. The sample consisted of naive CD4+ T cells sorted from blood. The subset here: CD45RA+ positively selected. CDR3 loop: CASNSHFRDSNEQFF. The CDR3 nucleotides read TGTGCCAGCAACTCCCATTTCCGGGACAGCAATGAGCAGTTCTTC.